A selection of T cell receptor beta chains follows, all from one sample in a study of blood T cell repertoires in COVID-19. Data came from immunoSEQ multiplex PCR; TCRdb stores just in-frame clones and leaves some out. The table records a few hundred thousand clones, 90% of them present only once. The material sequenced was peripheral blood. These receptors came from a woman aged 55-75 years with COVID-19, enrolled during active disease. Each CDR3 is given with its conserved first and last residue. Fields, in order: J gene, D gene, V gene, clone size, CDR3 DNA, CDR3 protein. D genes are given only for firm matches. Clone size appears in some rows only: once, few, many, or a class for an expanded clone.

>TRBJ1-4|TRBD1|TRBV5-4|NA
TGTGCCAGCAGCCCCCTGACAGGGAGTTCGCAAAAACTGTTTTTT
CASSPLTGSSQKLFF
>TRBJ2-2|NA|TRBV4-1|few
TGCGCCAGCAGCCAAGAGTCCCGCGGGGCTAACACCGGGGAGCTGTTTTTT
CASSQESRGANTGELFF
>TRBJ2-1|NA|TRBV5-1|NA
TGCGCCAGCAGCTTCGGTGGCAATGAGCAGTTCTTC
CASSFGGNEQFF
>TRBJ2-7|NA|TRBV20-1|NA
TGCAGTGCTCGGAGCTCCTACGAGCAGTACTTC
CSARSSYEQYF
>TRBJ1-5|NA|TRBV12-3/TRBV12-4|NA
TGTGCCAGCAAGAGGGGCAATCAGCCCCAGCATTTT
CASKRGNQPQHF
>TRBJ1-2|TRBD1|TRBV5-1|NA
TGCGCCAGCAGCATTAGGACAGGGCGGTCTGAGGGCTACACCTTC
CASSIRTGRSEGYTF
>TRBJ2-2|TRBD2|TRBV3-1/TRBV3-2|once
TGTGCCAGCAGCCAAGCTAGCGGGGGGACCGGGGAGCTGTTTTTT
CASSQASGGTGELFF
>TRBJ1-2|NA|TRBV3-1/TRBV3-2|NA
TGTGCCAGCAGCCTGCGAGGGGGTCTGGGCTACACCTTC
CASSLRGGLGYTF
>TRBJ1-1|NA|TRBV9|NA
TGTGCCAGCAGCCCCCTTGGGGGGGTGAACACTGAAGCTTTCTTT
CASSPLGGVNTEAFF
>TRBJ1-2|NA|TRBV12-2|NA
TGTGCAAGTCGCCTGACAGGCTATGGCTACACCTTC
CASRLTGYGYTF
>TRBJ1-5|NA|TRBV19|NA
TGTGCCAGTAGTTTGACAGCCCGGGGCAATCAGCCCCAGCATTTT
CASSLTARGNQPQHF
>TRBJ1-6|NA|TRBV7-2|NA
TGTGCCAGCAGCTTAGATCAGGGTTCTGATTCACCCCTCCACTTT
CASSLDQGSDSPLHF
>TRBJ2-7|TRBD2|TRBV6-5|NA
TGTGCCAGCAGTTCAACATTAGCGGGGGGACGCTACGAGCAGTACTTC
CASSSTLAGGRYEQYF
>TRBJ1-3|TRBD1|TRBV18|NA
TGTGCCAGCTCACCGGGACAGGGGATTGGAAACACCATATATTTT
CASSPGQGIGNTIYF
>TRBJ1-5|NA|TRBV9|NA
TGTGCCAGCAGCCAAGGAGTCGGGCAGCCCCAGCATTTT
CASSQGVGQPQHF
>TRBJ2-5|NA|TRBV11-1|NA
TGTGCCAGCAGCTTAGATACAGCCTCTTGGGAGACCCAGTACTTC
CASSLDTASWETQYF
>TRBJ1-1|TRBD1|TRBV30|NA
TGTGCCTGGAGTGTACCCTCCGGCAGGGGGAAAACTGAAGCTTTCTTT
CAWSVPSGRGKTEAFF
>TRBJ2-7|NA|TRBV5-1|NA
TGCGCCAGCAGCTTTACTGGGGCAGCGAACTACGAGCAGTACTTC
CASSFTGAANYEQYF
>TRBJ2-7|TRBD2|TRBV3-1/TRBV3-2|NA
TGTGCCAGCAGCCTACGAGGGGAGGGGACTTCCTACGAGCAGTACTTC
CASSLRGEGTSYEQYF
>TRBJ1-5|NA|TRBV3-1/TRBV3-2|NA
TGTGCCAGCAGCCCGTCAGGGCCTAATCAGCCCCAGCATTTT
CASSPSGPNQPQHF
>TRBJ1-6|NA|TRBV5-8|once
TGTGCCAGCAGCTTTCCCCTTCGGCCGGGAGCTTCACCCCTCCACTTT
CASSFPLRPGASPLHF
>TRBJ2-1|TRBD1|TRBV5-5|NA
TGTGCCAGCAGCTTGGACAGGGGGCGCAAGGGGCAGTTCTTC
CASSLDRGRKGQFF
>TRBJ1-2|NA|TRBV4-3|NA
TGCGCCAGCAGCCAAGAACCGAGGGCTAACTATGGCTACACCTTC
CASSQEPRANYGYTF
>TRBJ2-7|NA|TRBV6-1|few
TGTGCCAGCAGTGAAGTTGAGGGTGGCACGCGCTACGAGCAGTACTTC
CASSEVEGGTRYEQYF
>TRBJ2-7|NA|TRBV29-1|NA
TGCAGCGTTGGCGCGGACAGCTCCTACGAGCAGTACTTC
CSVGADSSYEQYF
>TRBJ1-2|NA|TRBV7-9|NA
TGTGCCAGCAGCGCCACAGGGTGGGGCTACACCTTC
CASSATGWGYTF
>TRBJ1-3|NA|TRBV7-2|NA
TGTGCCAGCAGCTTAGCTTGGCTCACTGGAAACACCATATATTTT
CASSLAWLTGNTIYF
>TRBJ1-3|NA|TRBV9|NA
TGTGCCAGCAGCATCCAGCCCTCGGGGAGAAACACCATATATTTT
CASSIQPSGRNTIYF
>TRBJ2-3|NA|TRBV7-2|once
TGTGCCAGCAGCCCACGAGGGTGGGACACAGATACGCAGTATTTT
CASSPRGWDTDTQYF
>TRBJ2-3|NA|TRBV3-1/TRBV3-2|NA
TGTGCCAGCAGCCAAGAATTCGGTATAGATACGCAGTATTTT
CASSQEFGIDTQYF
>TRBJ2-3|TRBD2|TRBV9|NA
TGTGCCAGCAGTGCGGCTAGCGGGGGTCTTTTCACAGATACGCAGTATTTT
CASSAASGGLFTDTQYF
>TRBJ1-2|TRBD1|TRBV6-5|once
TGTGCCAGCAGCCCGGACAGGGGGTATGGCTACACCTTC
CASSPDRGYGYTF
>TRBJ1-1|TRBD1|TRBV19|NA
TGTGCCAGTAGTTTCGCGGGACAGACAATAAACACTGAAGCTTTCTTT
CASSFAGQTINTEAFF
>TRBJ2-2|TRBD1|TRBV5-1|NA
TGCGCCAGCAGCTTGAGGATCCGGCCGGGACAGGGTAACACCGGGGAGCTGTTTTTT
CASSLRIRPGQGNTGELFF
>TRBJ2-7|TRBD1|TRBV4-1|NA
TGCGCCAGCAGCCAAAGTATTGGGACAGTGTACGAGCAGTACTTC
CASSQSIGTVYEQYF
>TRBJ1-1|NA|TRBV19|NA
TGTGCCAGTAGTATAGTTACAGGGGAAGCTTTCTTT
CASSIVTGEAFF
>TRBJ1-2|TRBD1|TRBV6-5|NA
TGTGCCAGCAGTCCAGAGACAGGGGTCGATGGCTACACCTTC
CASSPETGVDGYTF
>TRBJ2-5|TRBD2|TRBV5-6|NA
TGTGCCAGCCGAGGGACTAGCGGCCAAGAGACCCAGTACTTC
CASRGTSGQETQYF
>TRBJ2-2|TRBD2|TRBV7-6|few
TGTGCCACGGTCCTGGCGGGGGGGCCCAACGGGGAGCTGTTTTTT
CATVLAGGPNGELFF
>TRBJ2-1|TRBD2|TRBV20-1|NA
TGCAGTGCTAGTGTTAGCGGGGGGGAATTCGATGAGCAGTTCTTC
CSASVSGGEFDEQFF
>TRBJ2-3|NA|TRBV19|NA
TGTGCCAGTAGTATCGGGGTTTTGTCGGGAAGCACAGATACGCAGTATTTT
CASSIGVLSGSTDTQYF
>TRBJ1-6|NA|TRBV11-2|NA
TGTGCCAGCAACAGGAACTGGAATTCACCCCTCCACTTT
CASNRNWNSPLHF